Presented here are 15 T cell receptor beta chains from one specimen sequenced in a study of T cell repertoires in ileal Crohn's disease. Clones were read by immunoSEQ multiplex PCR, and TCRdb kept only the in-frame ones, dropping some. This sample yields about 9,400 clones, of which about 80% are seen a single time; 18% belongs to the top ten. Time point meaning: neoterminal ileum biopsy at postoperative endoscopy, about 6 months after surgery. Sequenced input: ileal tissue. The source of these receptors is an adult with Crohn's disease.

The chain has TRBV13 and TRBJ2-3; TRBD1 aligns across 8 bases. The germline V gene encodes CDR1 PRHDT and CDR2 FYEKMQ (reference sequence). The CDR3 runs 15 residues. The V segment lost 4 bases and the J segment 2 bases; nucleotides outside the gene matches: 5. Here the CDR3 reads CASSSPGQVTDTQYF. The CDR3 DNA follows: TGTGCCAGCAGCTCCCCGGGACAGGTCACAGATACGCAGTATTTT.

The chain recombines TRBV30 with TRBJ2-1, with 10 bases aligning to TRBD1. The CDR3 is 14 residues long. Germline loops: CDR1 GTSNPN, CDR2 SVGIG (reference sequence). V trimming: 0 bases; J trimming: 7 bases; junction bases outside the gene matches: 3. The CDR3: CAWSVWTGGNEQFF. DNA for the CDR3: TGTGCCTGGAGTGTTTGGACAGGGGGGAATGAGCAGTTCTTC.

This clone was picked up a small number of times. The chain has TRBV15 and TRBJ2-7; 11 bases line up with TRBD1. There are 16 residues in the CDR3. J lost 4 bases, V lost 3 bases, and 8 bases had no gene match. The V gene's germline CDR1 is LNHNV and CDR2 YYDKDF (reference sequence). The CDR3 DNA reads TGTGCCACCAGCAGCCTGAGGACAGGGGGCAGGTACGAGCAGTACTTC. This translates into CATSSLRTGGRYEQYF.

This clone was recorded once. V is TRBV4-1 and J is TRBJ1-2; 8 positions agree with TRBD1. Germline values: CDR1 MGHRA, CDR2 YSYEKL. The J segment lost 0 bases and the V segment lost 1 base, leaving 4 bases of the junction unmatched. The CDR3 extends over 16 amino acids. The CDR3 spells CASSQGSQGANYGYTF. CDR3 in DNA: TGCGCCAGCAGCCAAGGTTCACAGGGGGCTAACTATGGCTACACCTTC.

The J gene is TRBJ1-3, the V gene TRBV7-2, with 11 positions matching TRBD1. This CDR3 is 16 amino acids long. CDR1 is SGHTA and CDR2 is FQGNSA in the germline V gene. Unmatched junction bases numbered 5, after V lost 5 bases and J lost 2 bases. As DNA, the CDR3 is TGTGCCAGCAGCCCTAGGGGACAGGGGGCTGGAAACACCATATATTTT. As protein: CASSPRGQGAGNTIYF. Filled out from reference TRBV7-2 and TRBJ1-3, the complete variable domain reads GAGVSQSPSNKVTEKGKDVELRCDPISGHTALYWYRQSLGQGLEFLIYFQGNSAPDKSGLPSDRFSAERTGGSVSTLTIQRTQQEDSAVYLCASSPRGQGAGNTIYFGEGSWLTVV.

This clone was picked up a small number of times. The CDR3 coding sequence is TGTGCCAGCAGGGGAACAGGGTTATACTCACCCCTCCACTTT. Translation: CASRGTGLYSPLHF. The rearrangement joins TRBV6-5 to TRBJ1-6; possibly TRBD1 for D (6 bases). V was trimmed by 6 bases and J by 10 bases, leaving 16 bases between them. CDR3 length equals 14 residues. From germline, CDR1 is MNHEY and CDR2 SVGAGI.

This sequence joins TRBV7-2 and TRBJ2-4, with 7 bases fitting TRBD2. The CDR3 covers 14 residues. The V segment lost 6 bases and the J segment 7 bases; nucleotides outside the gene matches: 9. Per germline, CDR1 SGHTA and CDR2 FQGNSA. The CDR3 reads CASRHSGWQNIQYF. The CDR3 coding sequence is TGTGCCAGCAGACATAGCGGGTGGCAGAACATTCAGTACTTC.

The chain couples TRBV29-1 to TRBJ2-1; 10 bases agree with TRBD2. V was clipped by 6 bases and J by 7 bases; unmatched bases: 6. Germline-derived CDR1 and CDR2 are SQVTM and ANQGSEA. This CDR3 region has 13 residues. CDR3 in amino acids: CSVLAGVKNEQFF. As DNA, the CDR3 is TGCAGCGTCCTAGCGGGAGTTAAGAATGAGCAGTTCTTC.

The chain carries TRBV9 and TRBJ1-2; D remains ambiguous. The CDR3 has 15 amino acids. The ends were cut back, 0 bases at V and 4 bases at J, with 13 bases in the middle. Germline V gene lookup returns CDR1 SGDLS and CDR2 YYNGEE. As DNA, the CDR3 is TGTGCCAGCAGCGTAGATTCACTGCGAGGCTATGGCTACACCTTC. This gives the protein CASSVDSLRGYGYTF.

The J gene is TRBJ2-7, the V gene TRBV7-2, with D tentatively TRBD1 (6 bases). CDR1 is SGHTA, CDR2 FQGNSA, per germline. The CDR3 has 15 residues. Trimming shortened V by 7 bases and J by 1 base, and 17 bases separated the two germline ends. This chain's CDR3 is CASTLGQWASYEQYF. The CDR3, as DNA: TGTGCCAGCACCCTAGGACAGTGGGCTTCCTACGAGCAGTACTTC.

The chain carries TRBV5-1 and TRBJ1-1, with 7 positions matching TRBD1. V lost 4 bases to trimming and J lost 2 bases; unmatched junction nucleotides: 5. The length of the CDR3 is 14 residues. Germline-derived CDR1 and CDR2 are SGHRS and YFSETQ. The CDR3 loop is CASSIGDSNTEAFF. CDR3 in DNA: TGCGCCAGCAGCATAGGGGACAGTAACACTGAAGCTTTCTTT.

The chain links TRBV29-1 to TRBJ1-2, with D possibly being TRBD1 (6 bases). Germline CDR1 reads SQVTM; CDR2 reads ANQGSEA. V was pared by 4 bases and J by 3 bases, with 18 bases between. The CDR3 spans 15 residues. CDR3 residues: CSVVPRARGDYGYTF. CDR3 nucleotide sequence: TGCAGCGTTGTCCCGCGTGCCAGGGGTGACTATGGCTACACCTTC. Variable domain in full (rest from reference TRBV29-1 and TRBJ1-2): SAVISQKPSRDICQRGTSLTIQCQVDSQVTMMFWYRQQPGQSLTLIATANQGSEATYESGFVIDKFPISRPNLTFSTLTVSNMSPEDSSIYLCSVVPRARGDYGYTFGSGTRLTVV.

The rearrangement links TRBV2 to TRBJ2-1; TRBD2 aligns across 12 bases. Germline lookup yields CDR1 SNHLY and CDR2 FYNNEI. V gave up 4 bases and J gave up 9 bases; unmatched junction bases: 7. CDR3 length equals 15 residues. DNA of the CDR3: TGTGCCAGCAGTGTTTCTAGCGGGGGGGCTGGTGAGCAGTTCTTC. Translation: CASSVSSGGAGEQFF.

The rearrangement uses TRBV19 and TRBJ2-7; TRBD1 might be the D (5 bases). V was cut by 1 base and J by 2 bases, with 12 bases left in between. Germline CDR1 is LNHDA and CDR2 is SQIVND (reference sequence). The CDR3 has 15 amino acids. The CDR3 DNA sequence: TGTGCCAGTAGTATAGCTTCGGCAGGGCCCTACGAGCAGTACTTC. It is translated as CASSIASAGPYEQYF.

There are a few counts of this clone. The chain carries TRBV6-6 and TRBJ2-7; TRBD1 might be the D (5 bases). The CDR3 runs 14 residues. Germline V gene lookup returns CDR1 MNHNY and CDR2 SVGAGI (reference sequence). V lost 3 bases, J lost 6 bases, and 15 bases lay in between. This CDR3 is CASSYAPTGSEQYF. The CDR3 bases are TGTGCCAGCAGTTATGCCCCTACAGGATCCGAGCAGTACTTC.